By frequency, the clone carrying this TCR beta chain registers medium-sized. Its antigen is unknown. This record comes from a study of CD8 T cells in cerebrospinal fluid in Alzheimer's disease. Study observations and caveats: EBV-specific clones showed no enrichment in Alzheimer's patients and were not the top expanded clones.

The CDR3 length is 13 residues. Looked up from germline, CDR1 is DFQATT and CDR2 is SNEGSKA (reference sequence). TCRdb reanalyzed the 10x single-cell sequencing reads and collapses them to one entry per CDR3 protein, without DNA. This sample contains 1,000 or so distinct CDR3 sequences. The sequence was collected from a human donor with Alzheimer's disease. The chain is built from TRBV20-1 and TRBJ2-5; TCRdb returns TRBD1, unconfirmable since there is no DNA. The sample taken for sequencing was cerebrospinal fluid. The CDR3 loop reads CSARDGTTQTQYF.